This TCR beta chain was captured by sequencing in a study of blood T cell repertoires in COVID-19. In the original workflow: Estimated nucleated cell counts came from reference gene primer amplification. Assay used: immunoSEQ multiplex PCR; TCRdb lists only in-frame clones, some missing. That table furnishes V, J and clone size, whereas the DNA furnished D and trimming. Altogether about 120,000 clones are present, 60% to 85% being singletons, with the ten largest covering about 2.3%. Germline CDR1 is ENHRY and CDR2 is SYGVKD. The V and J ends lost 4 bases and 2 bases, in that order; junction bases with no gene match: 4. The CDR3 runs to 15 residues.

This clonotype originated in a man between 65 and 80 years old with acute or convalescent COVID-19. The sequencing sample was made of peripheral blood. The V and J genes are TRBV10-3 and TRBJ2-1; 8 bases match TRBD2. CDR3 bases: TGTGCCATCAGTGCAGGCGGGGGGACCTACAATGAGCAGTTCTTC. Residues: CAISAGGGTYNEQFF.